This T cell receptor (beta chain) was identified in a study of post-analysis software for immune sequencing data. Turning to the study itself: Recorded subtypes: relapsing-remitting, secondary progressive, progressive-relapsing; some patients unannotated.

Study-level points and caveats: Those with multiple sclerosis, the patient group, showed significantly lower normalized Chao1 diversity than controls. Strong co-clustering by F measure was seen for same-batch samples. The study found TRBV5-6, TRBV5-1 and TRBV20-1 among five or six TRBV segments more frequent in patients than controls.

Losses at the gene ends were 4 bases for V and 11 bases for J; bases not matched to a gene: 7. The germline CDR1 and CDR2 sequences are MNHEY and SVGEGT. This CDR3 has 12 amino acids. Included in the TCR beta cDNA libraries were unique molecular identifiers. Each CDR3 protein is one row after TCRdb ran MiXCR on the PCR reads. Here the sample spans roughly 700,000 distinct CDR3 sequences, 25% to 30% being singletons. In its sample, this clonotype was seen a few times. Its antigen remains unknown. Source material: blood. The clonotype originates from a girl aged 5-17 years with multiple sclerosis. The J gene is TRBJ1-1, the V gene TRBV6-2 or TRBV6-3; TRBD1 matches at 7 bases. CDR3 in amino acids: CASSSNRGTAFF. Written as DNA, the CDR3 is TGTGCCAGCAGTTCAAACAGGGGAACGGCTTTCTTT.